The TCR beta chain under discussion was sequenced for a study of T cells in Graves' hyperthyroidism and ophthalmopathy. Study-level points and caveats: Ophthalmopathy was predicted by the model a median of 6.5 months ahead of onset.

The PBMCs studied were ones that came from 8 to 10 ml fresh peripheral blood. Template material for amplifying TCR beta CDR3 regions consisted of RNA transcripts. The HTBI primer set drove a first-round RT-PCR of the TCR CDR3. One entry per CDR3 protein results from TCRdb running MiXCR on the multiplex PCR reads. The sample has 350,000 or so distinct CDR3 sequences; less than 20% are singletons. CDR3 length equals 15 residues. Germline CDR1 and CDR2: LNHDA and SQIVND (reference sequence). V shed 1 base and J shed 9 bases, with 16 bases lying between them. At least ten counts were recorded for this clonotype. The antigen is not known.

The origin of this receptor is a woman aged 40 to 50 with Graves' ophthalmopathy. This chain links TRBV19 with TRBJ1-5, with a weak D call TRBD1 (5 bases). The specimen was blood. DNA of the CDR3: TGTGCCAGTAGTATAGGTCGGGGGATTTTACGGCCCCAGCATTTT. It codes for CASSIGRGILRPQHF.